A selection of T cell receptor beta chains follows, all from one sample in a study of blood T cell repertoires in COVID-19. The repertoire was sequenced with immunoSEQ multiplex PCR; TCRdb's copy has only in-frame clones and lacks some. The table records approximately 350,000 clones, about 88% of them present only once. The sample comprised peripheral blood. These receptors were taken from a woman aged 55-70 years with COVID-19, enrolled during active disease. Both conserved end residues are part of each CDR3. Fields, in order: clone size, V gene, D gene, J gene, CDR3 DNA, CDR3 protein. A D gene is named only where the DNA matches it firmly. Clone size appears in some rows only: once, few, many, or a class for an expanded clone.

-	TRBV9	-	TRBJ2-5	TGTGCCAGCAGCGTAGGGCCGTACCAAGAGACCCAGTACTTC	CASSVGPYQETQYF
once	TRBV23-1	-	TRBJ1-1	TGCGCCAGCAGTCCTCCCCGGGAAGCGAACACTGAAGCTTTCTTT	CASSPPREANTEAFF
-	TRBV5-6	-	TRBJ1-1	TGTGCCAGCAGCTTTGGAGGGGTTAAGTGGTCCGCTACTGAAGCTTTCTTT	CASSFGGVKWSATEAFF
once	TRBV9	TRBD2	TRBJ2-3	TGTGCCAGCAGCGTATTAGCGGGGGGACAACCAGATACGCAGTATTTT	CASSVLAGGQPDTQYF
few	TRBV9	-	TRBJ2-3	TGTGCCAGCAGCGTGGCCGGGAGTACGCAGTATTTT	CASSVAGSTQYF
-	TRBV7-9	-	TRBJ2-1	TGTGCCAGCAGCTTAGCGGGGGCCAATGAGCAGTTCTTC	CASSLAGANEQFF
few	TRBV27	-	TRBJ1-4	TGTGCCAGCAGTTTAGGAGTCTCTAGGTACGAAAAACTGTTTTTT	CASSLGVSRYEKLFF
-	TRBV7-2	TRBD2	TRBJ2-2	TGTGCCAGCAGCTTATTGTGGCTAGCGGGGGGGCGGTACACCGGGGAGCTGTTTTTT	CASSLLWLAGGRYTGELFF
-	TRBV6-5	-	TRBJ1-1	TGTGCCAGCACAAGGACACCGAACACTGAAGCTTTCTTT	CASTRTPNTEAFF
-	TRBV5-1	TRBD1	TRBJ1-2	TGCGCCAGCAGCACCGGGACAGGGGGTCCCCTCTATGGCTACACCTTC	CASSTGTGGPLYGYTF
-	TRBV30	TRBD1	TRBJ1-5	TGTGCCTGGAGTAGGACAGGAATGGTGCCCCAGCATTTT	CAWSRTGMVPQHF
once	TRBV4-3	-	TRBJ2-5	TGCGCCAGCAGCCAAGAAGTGGGGCGGGAGACCCAGTACTTC	CASSQEVGRETQYF
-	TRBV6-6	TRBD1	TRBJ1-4	TGTGCCAGCAGTGACGCACAGGGGAATGAAAAACTGTTTTTT	CASSDAQGNEKLFF
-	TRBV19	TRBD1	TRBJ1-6	TGTGCCAGTGCGTCGAGGGACAGGGCTGATTCACCCCTCCACTTT	CASASRDRADSPLHF
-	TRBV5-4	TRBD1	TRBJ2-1	TGTGCCAGCAGCACCCCGGGACAGGGGGCGACTGAGCAGTTCTTC	CASSTPGQGATEQFF
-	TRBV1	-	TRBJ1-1	TGCACCAGCAGCCAGAAACGCGGGGGGAAGGACGGAACGGAGCGGAACACTGAAGCTTTCTTT	CTSSQKRGGKDGTERNTEAFF